This TCR beta chain was documented in a study of T cells in Graves' hyperthyroidism and ophthalmopathy. Study-level information: Peripheral blood specimens were obtained at initial diagnosis, prior to any treatment. Study-wide results and limits: Most clonotypes that expanded in the thyroid above 0.001 also showed up in blood.

The CDR3 spans 15 residues. The germline V gene encodes CDR1 MNHEY and CDR2 SMNVEV (reference sequence). V shed 2 bases and J shed 2 bases, with 12 bases lying between them. Stable Graves' hyperthyroidism denoted no ophthalmopathy progression over 18 months. Out of approximately 10 ml of fresh peripheral blood came the PBMCs. The CDR3 regions of TCR beta were amplified from RNA transcripts. The HTBI set primed first-round TCR CDR3 RT-PCR. TCRdb independently ran MiXCR on the multiplex PCR reads; one entry per CDR3 protein. The sample includes 600,000 or so distinct CDR3 sequences, about 17% of them seen just once. Comment on this clonotype: Its antigen is still unknown. Because the CDR3 is missing its conserved closing phenylalanine or tryptophan, this is likely a read error.

The TCR sequence derives from a woman in her 30s with Graves' hyperthyroidism. The sequenced material came from blood. The chain has TRBV27 and TRBJ2-5, with D uncertain. The chain's CDR3 is CASSLRRGRQETQYL. As DNA, the CDR3 is TGTGCCAGCAGTTTACGGAGAGGACGGCAAGAGACCCAGTACCTC.